This T cell receptor beta chain was recorded in a study of cytomegalovirus exposure and HLA in healthy donors. Study results and limitations: Donors belonging to an Asian-associated ancestry cluster reportedly showed fewer N-insertions in productive TCRs than the roughly 670-donor mean, according to what a later analysis found. Sequence variants that were highly shared formed a cluster that was likely a sequencing artifact. Rarity characterized most TCR sequences, yet some public TCRs appeared in many donors.

The PCR employed 60 Vbeta primers together with 13 Jbeta primers. Produced via immunoSEQ multiplex PCR; TCRdb's table is partial and in-frame only. There are roughly 140,000 clones in the sample; roughly four fifths occur only once, and 4.5% to 6% lies in the top ten. Note on this clone: Its antigen is not identified.

CDR1 is WSHSY and CDR2 is SAAADI in the germline V gene. The CDR3 runs to 13 residues. V lost 2 bases and J lost 1, with 5 bases in between. This receptor was identified in a woman between 50 and 59 years old in good health and CMV-seronegative. The material sequenced was PBMCs. The chain links TRBV10-2 to TRBJ1-1; no definite D call. CDR3 in amino acids: CASSEIANTEAFF. The CDR3 DNA is TGCGCCAGCAGTGAGATAGCGAACACTGAAGCTTTCTTT.